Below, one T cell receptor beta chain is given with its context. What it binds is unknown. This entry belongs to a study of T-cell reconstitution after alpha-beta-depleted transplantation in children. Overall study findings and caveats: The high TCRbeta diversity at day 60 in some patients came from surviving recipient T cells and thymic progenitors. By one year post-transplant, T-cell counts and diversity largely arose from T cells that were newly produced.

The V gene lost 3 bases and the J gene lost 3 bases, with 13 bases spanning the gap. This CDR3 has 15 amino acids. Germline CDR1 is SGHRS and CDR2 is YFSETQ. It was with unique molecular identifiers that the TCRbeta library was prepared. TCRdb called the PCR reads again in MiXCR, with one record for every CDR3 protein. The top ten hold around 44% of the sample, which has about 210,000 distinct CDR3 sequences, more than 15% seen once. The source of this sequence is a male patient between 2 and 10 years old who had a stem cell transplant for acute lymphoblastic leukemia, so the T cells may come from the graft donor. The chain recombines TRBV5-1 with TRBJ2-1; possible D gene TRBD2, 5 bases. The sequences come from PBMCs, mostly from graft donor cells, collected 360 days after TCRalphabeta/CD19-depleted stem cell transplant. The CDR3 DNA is TGCGCCAGCAGCTGGAGCGAGGGTAGCTACAATGAGCAGTTCTTC. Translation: CASSWSEGSYNEQFF.